This T cell receptor (beta chain) was identified in a study of vaccination and CD4 T cells after COVID-19 (dated 2022 in TCRdb). General notes on the study: Convalescent patients had a positive SARS-CoV-2 result on nasal swab PCR, and of these patients, several had mild disease and one had severe disease. The convalescent cohort comprised six males and four females, including two Hispanic individuals, seven Caucasians, two Asians and one multiracial person. Post-COVID blood samples from convalescent patients were collected a median of roughly 100 days after diagnosis, with a range of roughly 30 to 170 days. The time from the second vaccine dose to post-vaccine blood sampling had a median of roughly 72 days and ranged from about 14 to 250 days. Control cultures received a CEFX viral epitope pool as the positive control, an HIV-1 Nef peptide pool as the negative control, or no peptide. Participants received two doses of either the Pfizer-BioNTech BNT162b2 vaccine (n=8) or the Moderna mRNA-1273 vaccine (n=2). The spike-specific CD4+ TCR repertoire was compared before and after mRNA vaccination in approximately 9 COVID-19 convalescent patients and a few infection-naive healthy vaccine recipients. Overlapping spike peptide pools from SARS-CoV-2 and from the common cold coronaviruses HCoV-NL63, HCoV-OC43 and HCoV-229E were used as culture stimuli. Study-level results and caveats: Only a relatively small number of convalescent patients were included in the study, and early timepoints following natural infection were not analyzed. Of the vaccine-specific clones in convalescent patients, 304 of 307, or nearly all, reacted only to SARS-CoV-2 spike and did not cross-react with common cold coronaviruses. The median number of SARS-CoV-2-reactive clonotypes rose from around 20 after infection to a few dozen after vaccination, but the change was not significant. Among the post-vaccine SARS-CoV-2-reactive clones in convalescent patients, a median around 86% showed up only after vaccination, which suggests vaccine-specific priming.

In light of the paper, this sample's treatment or condition label describes: approximately 9-day PBMC culture with coronavirus spike peptide pools or control peptides (ViraFEST assay). To expand antigen-specific T cells with peptide pools and then pick out the expanded clonotypes through TCR sequencing, the study relied on the ViraFEST assay. The positive SARS-CoV-2 PCR tests of the convalescent patients were dated from March to December 2020, before the Alpha, Beta and Delta variants emerged in the United States. Some 2 million PBMCs per well were cultured in IMDM with roughly 5% human AB serum and about 9.2 IU/ml IL-2, plus 10 ug/ml peptide pools. On days 3 and 7, half of the culture medium was replaced with fresh IL-2-containing medium. After around 11 days of culture, CD4+ T cells were isolated by negative selection with the EasySep CD4+ T cell isolation kit. PBMCs were separated from whole blood using Ficoll-Paque Plus gradient centrifugation and then either used fresh or cryopreserved at -140C. Triplicate wells were generally used for each culture condition.

Library preparation employed PCR. At the Johns Hopkins FTIC core, DNA from the cultured CD4+ T cells underwent TCR sequencing with the Oncomine TCR Beta short-read assay. Genomic DNA was extracted from the cultured CD4+ T cells with the QIAamp micro DNA kit. Oncomine TCR Beta libraries from cultured CD4+ T cells were pooled using unique dual indexes and sequenced on an Illumina iSeq 100. The authors' analysis ran thus. Non-productive sequences were removed, and CDR3s not starting with C, not ending with F or W, or shorter than 7 amino acids were discarded. Antigen-specific clonotypes were identified using the MANAFEST web application through comparison of peptide-stimulated wells with reference and other culture wells. Positive clones required FDR below 0.05, an odds ratio above 5, and productive frequency above 0.1% in at least two of three replicate wells. Cross-reactive clonotypes were defined as significantly expanded in both SARS-CoV-2 spike wells and at least one common cold coronavirus spike condition. Using R version 3.6.1, CDR3 homology was evaluated through Levenshtein distances (stringdist) along with unrooted phylogenetic trees (ape). TCRdb redid the processing of the public reads, applying fastp at Q25 and MiXCR, and retained in-frame beta chains. One record per CDR3 amino acid sequence lists the most common genes and DNA. TCRdb, rather than the study authors, made the V and J calls. In this sample the table shows some 13,000 distinct CDR3 sequences, roughly 60% of which occur a single time. 18% of the sample rests with the top ten.

Per the germline V gene, SGHDT is the CDR1 and YYEEEE is the CDR2. V is pared back by 0 bases and J by 8 bases, with 5 bases lying between the germline termini. The CDR3 numbers 11 residues from cysteine through phenylalanine. The kept DNA is CDR3 alone, 33 bases in frame from the first base. As to this clonotype: The antigen it binds to is not known. There are no base qualities to consult, and no much larger clone falls within one base.

This receptor was identified in a human donor who had recovered from COVID-19. Recombination connected TRBV5-6 to TRBJ1-2; no D gene is confidently identified. The specimen was CD4+ T cells from blood, cultured in vitro. CDR3 reads: CASSLGVGYTF. The base sequence is TGTGCCAGCAGCTTGGGGGTCGGCTACACCTTC.